The 2 T cell receptor beta chains listed next were all sequenced from one sample in a study of control samples from healthy donors and cancer patients. Data came from immunoSEQ multiplex PCR; TCRdb stores just in-frame clones and leaves some out. This table has approximately 50,000 clones, about 90% appearing once. Source material: PBMCs. These receptors all stem from a woman aged 60 to 75 with lung cancer.

CDR3 amino acids: CASSLEGGTEAFF. CDR3 DNA: TGTGCCAGCAGCTTAGAGGGGGGGACTGAAGCTTTCTTT. The V call is TRBV13, the J call TRBJ1-1, with D possibly TRBD1 on 6 matching bases. The V end lost 1 base, the J end lost 5 bases, and 8 bases lay between the germline ends. This CDR3 region has 13 residues. CDR1 and CDR2 from the germline V gene are PRHDT and FYEKMQ (reference sequence).

The rearrangement links TRBV11-1 to TRBJ2-7; 7 bases align to TRBD2. The CDR3 extends over 14 amino acids. The trim removed 5 bases at V and 6 bases at J, leaving 10 bases unmatched. Germline CDR1 SGHAT, CDR2 FQDESV (reference sequence). The CDR3 DNA follows: TGTGCCAGCAGCCGACGGGACTACCTAACCGAGCAGTACTTC. Its protein product is CASSRRDYLTEQYF.